This TCR beta chain was identified during a study of T cell responses to AZD1222 COVID-19 vaccine. CDR1 is SGHTA, CDR2 FQGTGA, per germline. The CDR3 spans 14 residues. V was pared by 2 bases and J by 4 bases, with 10 bases between. TCRdb's table, derived via immunoSEQ multiplex PCR, lists solely in-frame clones and lacks some. The sample holds 110,000 to 150,000 clones, around 89% seen once. The TCR was taken from an adult who received the AZD1222 COVID-19 vaccine. The chain recombines TRBV7-3 with TRBJ2-3, with D possibly TRBD1 on 5 matching bases. Sequencing was performed on peripheral blood, taken 28 days after the second AZD1222 dose. CDR3 sequence: CASSLQGLADTQYF. CDR3 bases: TGTGCCAGCAGCTTACAGGGTCTCGCAGATACGCAGTATTTT. Full variable domain (remainder filled in from reference TRBV7-3 and TRBJ2-3): GAGVSQTPSNKVTEKGKYVELRCDPISGHTALYWYRQSLGQGPEFLIYFQGTGAADDSGLPNDRFFAVRPEGSVSTLKIQRTERGDSAVYLCASSLQGLADTQYFGPGTRLTVL.